This T cell receptor (beta chain) was obtained from a study of cytomegalovirus exposure and HLA in healthy donors. 60 Vbeta and 13 Jbeta primers were used in PCR. Here immunoSEQ multiplex PCR was the method, and the copy in TCRdb shows in-frame clones only, minus some. This table has approximately 100,000 clones, about four fifths appearing once. Comment on this clone: Antigen specificity is unknown.

Findings and limits, study-wide: Later on, an analysis showed TCR association rates differing by HLA locus, with DRB1 the most and HLA-C the fewest.

Among the donors, all were healthy bone marrow donors. Germline V gene data show CDR1 as MNHNS and CDR2 as SASEGT. This CDR3 has 14 residues. The ends lost 7 bases at V and 7 bases at J; junction bases unmatched: 10. The TCR originated in a woman aged 45 to 65 in good health and CMV-seropositive. The chain couples TRBV6-1 to TRBJ2-1, with TRBD1 matching 7 bases. Input material: PBMCs. The CDR3 DNA reads as TGTGCCAGCACGTCGAGACAGGGCCTAAATGAGCAGTTCTTC. This codes for CASTSRQGLNEQFF.